This note documents a single T cell receptor beta chain sequence. Treatment of the sample: randomized to nivolumab then ipilimumab (arm A) or the reverse (arm B). The sample originates from a study of sequential checkpoint blockade in melanoma. Looking at the study overall: Arm A got nivolumab then ipilimumab; arm B the reverse, 1:1.

The CDR3 is made up of 15 amino acids. Per germline, CDR1 SGDLS and CDR2 YYNGEE. V was pared by 4 bases and J by 5 bases, with 7 bases of the junction left unmatched. TCRdb keeps only in-frame clones here, not all; method: immunoSEQ multiplex PCR. The table has some 5,000 clones, about 54% seen once. Sequences were derived from CD8+ T cells sorted from blood (inferred from file names), sampled from a patient given nivolumab and ipilimumab in sequence. The chain employs TRBV9 and TRBJ1-1; the match to TRBD1 covers 11 bases. The receptor was isolated from a human donor with melanoma. CDR3 DNA: TGTGCCAGCAGCTCGCCCGGGACAGGGGGTACTGAAGCTTTCTTT. Residues: CASSSPGTGGTEAFF.